A selection of T cell receptor beta chains follows, all from one sample in a study of technical replicates of blood from several donors. Assay used: immunoSEQ multiplex PCR; TCRdb lists only in-frame clones, some missing. The sample yields tens of thousands of clones, just under 95% seen once. Sequenced material: T cells isolated from PBMCs. The receptor source for this set is a human donor in good health. CDR3s include the opening cysteine and the closing phenylalanine or tryptophan. Fields, in order: clone size, J gene, V gene, D gene, CDR3 DNA, CDR3 protein. D genes are given only for firm matches. Only part of the rows carry a size: once, few, many, or a class if the clone is expanded.

NA,TRBJ1-2,TRBV28,NA,TGTGCCAGCAGTTTTACACGCGGCTACACCTTC,CASSFTRGYTF
once,TRBJ1-1,TRBV30,NA,TGTGCCTGGAGTAAGGAGGGTTCTACTGAAGCTTTCTTT,CAWSKEGSTEAFF
NA,TRBJ2-7,TRBV2,TRBD2,TGTGCCAGCAGTCTAGCGGGGGGACCCTACGAGCAGTACTTC,CASSLAGGPYEQYF
NA,TRBJ1-2,TRBV27,NA,TGTGCCAGCAGTTCCTCCGCGGGAAACTATGGCTACACCTTC,CASSSSAGNYGYTF
NA,TRBJ2-3,TRBV28,TRBD2,TGTGCCAGCAGTTCCGGACTAGTCCCAGATACGCAGTATTTT,CASSSGLVPDTQYF
NA,TRBJ2-7,TRBV6-5,TRBD2,TGTGCCAGCAGTTCGGGACTAGCGGGAGGTTACGAGCAGTACTTC,CASSSGLAGGYEQYF
NA,TRBJ1-6,TRBV27,TRBD1,TGTGCCAGCAGTCACCGGGACAGCGCATCACCCCTCCACTTT,CASSHRDSASPLHF
NA,TRBJ2-1,TRBV5-4,TRBD2,TGTGCCAGCAGCCCGACCGGGACTAGCGGATACAATGAGCAGTTCTTC,CASSPTGTSGYNEQFF
few,TRBJ2-7,TRBV2,NA,TGTGCCAGCAGGGGCGTTAACTCCTACGAGCAGTACTTC,CASRGVNSYEQYF
NA,TRBJ1-5,TRBV6-1,NA,TGTGCCAGCAGTAACAGAGATAGCAATCAGCCCCAGCATTTT,CASSNRDSNQPQHF
NA,TRBJ1-2,TRBV29-1,NA,TGCAGCGTTGACTGGGGCGCGGCTGATGGCTACACCTTC,CSVDWGAADGYTF
NA,TRBJ1-6,TRBV6-1,NA,TGTGCCAGCAGTGAAGCCCCCCCAGGGCTGAGCTCCTATAATTCACCCCTCCACTTT,CASSEAPPGLSSYNSPLHF
NA,TRBJ1-2,TRBV5-1,NA,TGCGCCAGCAGCCGGACAGAAGCTAACTATGGCTACACCTTC,CASSRTEANYGYTF
NA,TRBJ2-3,TRBV5-1,NA,TGCGCCAGCGGTGGGGCCAAAAACACAGATACGCAGTATTTT,CASGGAKNTDTQYF
NA,TRBJ1-3,TRBV7-6,NA,TGTGCCAGCAGCTCCGGGATGTCTGGAAACACCATATATTTT,CASSSGMSGNTIYF
NA,TRBJ2-1,TRBV19,TRBD1,TGTGCCAGTAGTAGCCAACAGGGGACTGAGCAGTTCTTC,CASSSQQGTEQFF
NA,TRBJ2-3,TRBV5-4,NA,TGTGCCAGCACCTTGACTGGCACAGATACGCAGTATTTT,CASTLTGTDTQYF
NA,TRBJ2-1,TRBV7-9,TRBD1,TGTGCCAGCACGGACAGGATCTACAATGAGCAGTTCTTC,CASTDRIYNEQFF
NA,TRBJ1-2,TRBV28,TRBD1,TGTGCCAGCAGTCCTGGGGACAGGCCTCGCAACCACTATGGCTACACCTTC,CASSPGDRPRNHYGYTF
NA,TRBJ2-2,TRBV28,NA,TGTGCCAGCAGAGCGAACGCGGGACGGACGAACACCGGGGAGCTGTTTTTT,CASRANAGRTNTGELFF
once,TRBJ1-1,TRBV5-1,TRBD1,TGCGCCAGTACCTTGGGGACAGACAACACTGAAGCTTTCTTT,CASTLGTDNTEAFF
NA,TRBJ1-1,TRBV18,NA,TGTGCCAGCTCACCGCCAGGGGTATTAGCCCCCAACACTGAAGCTTTCTTT,CASSPPGVLAPNTEAFF
NA,TRBJ2-1,TRBV28,TRBD1,TGTGCCAGCAGTTCATACAGGGGAAATGAGCAGTTCTTC,CASSSYRGNEQFF
NA,TRBJ2-7,TRBV7-6,TRBD1,TGTGCCAGCAGCCAAGGGACAGGGGGCCCCTACGAGCAGTACTTC,CASSQGTGGPYEQYF
NA,TRBJ2-7,TRBV29-1,TRBD1,TGCAGCGTTTATGTTGGGACAGTCAGCGAGCAGTACTTC,CSVYVGTVSEQYF
NA,TRBJ2-5,TRBV5-6,TRBD1,TGTGCCAGCAGCTTGGGGACAGGCCCCCGAATGACCCAGTACTTC,CASSLGTGPRMTQYF
NA,TRBJ2-1,TRBV4-1,NA,TGCGCCAGCAGCCAAGATCCGAGCTCCTACAATGAGCAGTTCTTC,CASSQDPSSYNEQFF
once,TRBJ2-7,TRBV15,TRBD2,TGTGCCACCAGCAGAGATATGGCGGGAGGGGCGCACGAGCAGTACTTC,CATSRDMAGGAHEQYF
NA,TRBJ1-2,TRBV9,NA,TGTGCCAGCAGCGTAGGTTCACAAAACTATGGCTACACCTTC,CASSVGSQNYGYTF